This record covers a single T cell receptor (beta chain). Its antigen is not known. The PCR was carried out with 60 Vbeta primers and 13 Jbeta primers. In the original analysis: Tens of millions of unique TCR beta chains, roughly 10 million shared, were counted in a later analysis. This table comes from immunoSEQ multiplex PCR, and its TCRdb copy is limited to in-frame clones, with some not included. The V and J calls and clone size are taken from that table; D and trimming were inferred from the DNA. The data contain about 120,000 clones, 77% of them singletons. The data derive from a study of cytomegalovirus exposure and HLA in healthy donors. Study-wide results and limits: Being productive about 90% or about 30% of the time was typical of most TCR beta V segments in an earlier analysis.

Sequenced: PBMCs. This receptor was identified in a man aged 50 or older in good health and CMV-seropositive.

This CDR3 reads CASRGTGEAFF. The CDR3 DNA reads as TGTGCCAGCAGGGGGACAGGGGAAGCTTTCTTT. The rearrangement links TRBV6-5 to TRBJ1-1; 9 bases align to TRBD1. The CDR3 consists of 11 residues. CDR1 is MNHEY and CDR2 is SVGAGI in the germline V gene. V lost 6 bases, J lost 8 bases, and 1 base stayed unmatched.